Listed below are T cell receptor beta chains from one sample, sequenced in a study of T cell repertoires in cytomegalovirus infection. TCRdb ran MiXCR on the reads and lists one entry per CDR3 protein. Among roughly 200,000 distinct CDR3 sequences, approximately 9.6% were seen once, and the ten largest hold roughly 5.1%. Sample: PBMCs. These TCRs come from a human donor in good health (CMV status not recorded). Some clones in this sample may be carry-over from other donors' samples. The CDR3 runs from the conserved cysteine through the conserved F or W. The D gene is left open where the match is weak. Only part of the rows carry a size: once, few, many, or a class if the clone is expanded.

D gene	CDR3 length	V gene	J gene	clone size	CDR3 protein	CDR3 DNA
-	16	TRBV6-2/TRBV6-3	TRBJ2-1	many	CASSYSGAGRENEQFF	TGTGCCAGCAGTTACTCCGGGGCAGGGAGAGAGAATGAGCAGTTCTTC
-	14	TRBV7-9	TRBJ2-3	many	CASSFWEVTDTQYF	TGTGCCAGCAGCTTTTGGGAGGTCACAGATACGCAGTATTTT
TRBD2	16	TRBV7-3	TRBJ2-1	-	CASSSRLAGGRNEQFF	TGTGCCAGCAGCTCAAGACTAGCGGGAGGTCGTAATGAGCAGTTCTTC
-	16	TRBV2	TRBJ2-3	-	CARSARTRGGTDTQYF	TGTGCCAGAAGCGCCCGGACCCGCGGTGGCACAGATACGCAGTATTTT
TRBD2	17	TRBV7-2	TRBJ2-3	many	CASSYPTSGKATDTQYF	TGTGCCAGCAGCTACCCCACCAGCGGGAAAGCAACAGATACGCAGTATTTT
-	13	TRBV6-1	TRBJ1-1	many	CASSWGGGTEAFF	TGTGCCAGCAGTTGGGGTGGGGGCACTGAAGCTTTCTTT
TRBD2	16	TRBV7-6	TRBJ2-4	many	CASGPSGGRAKNIQYF	TGTGCCAGCGGGCCTAGCGGGGGGCGAGCCAAAAACATTCAGTACTTC
-	13	TRBV7-2	TRBJ2-1	many	CASSQTVYNEQFF	TGTGCCAGCAGCCAGACAGTGTACAATGAGCAGTTCTTC
TRBD2	19	TRBV6-2/TRBV6-3	TRBJ2-7	many	CASSYIWGASRGLDVEQYF	TGTGCCAGCAGTTACATTTGGGGCGCGAGTCGCGGACTAGACGTCGAGCAGTACTTC
TRBD1	16	TRBV20-1	TRBJ1-2	-	CSARSRTLRQGDGYTF	TGCAGTGCTAGATCTCGGACCCTAAGACAGGGGGATGGCTACACCTTC
-	15	TRBV11-3	TRBJ2-1	few	CASSLGDGSYNEQFF	TGTGCCAGCAGCTTAGGGGACGGATCCTACAATGAGCAGTTCTTC
-	15	TRBV5-1	TRBJ2-3	many	CASSSGRPSTDTQYF	TGCGCCAGCAGCTCAGGACGGCCAAGCACAGATACGCAGTATTTT
-	15	TRBV7-8	TRBJ2-2	many	CASSSAIGNTGELFF	TGTGCCAGCAGCTCAGCCATAGGGAACACCGGGGAGCTGTTTTTT
TRBD1	13	TRBV29-1	TRBJ2-5	many	CSVDRGTGETQYF	TGCAGCGTTGATAGGGGGACAGGGGAGACCCAGTACTTC
-	14	TRBV7-9	TRBJ1-1	-	CASSLMTQNTEAFF	TGTGCCAGCAGCTTAATGACCCAGAACACTGAAGCTTTCTTT
-	14	TRBV7-2	TRBJ1-4	many	CASSEHGVQEKLFF	TGTGCCAGCAGCGAACACGGGGTGCAGGAAAAACTGTTTTTT
-	15	TRBV20-1	TRBJ2-5	many	CSASYEGGIRETQYF	TGCAGTGCTAGTTACGAGGGGGGCATCCGGGAGACCCAGTACTTC
-	17	TRBV12-3/TRBV12-4	TRBJ1-5	few	CASSPTPGHLSNQPQHF	TGTGCCAGCAGTCCAACACCGGGACACCTTAGCAATCAGCCCCAGCATTTT
-	12	TRBV20-1	TRBJ1-1	many	CSASGSNTEAFF	TGCAGTGCTAGCGGCTCGAACACTGAAGCTTTCTTT
-	12	TRBV7-3	TRBJ2-1	many	CASSLGGGEQFF	TGTGCCAGCAGCTTAGGGGGTGGTGAGCAGTTCTTC
-	14	TRBV7-9	TRBJ2-1	many	CASSLELARNEEFF	TGTGCCAGCAGCTTAGAATTAGCGAGGAATGAGGAGTTCTTC
TRBD1	14	TRBV19	TRBJ1-2	many	CASRTGQGNYGYTF	TGTGCCAGTAGAACGGGACAGGGGAACTATGGCTACACCTTC
-	14	TRBV27	TRBJ1-5	-	CASSAGTSNRPQHF	TGTGCCAGCAGTGCCGGGACCAGCAATCGGCCCCAGCATTTT
-	14	TRBV5-4	TRBJ1-4	many	CASSSGHPPAKLFF	TGTGCCAGCAGCTCGGGACACCCACCGGCAAAACTGTTTTTT
TRBD1	16	TRBV6-2/TRBV6-3	TRBJ1-5	few	CASRRSTGGGNQPQHF	TGTGCCAGCAGAAGGTCGACAGGGGGCGGGAATCAGCCCCAGCATTTT
TRBD1	16	TRBV12-3/TRBV12-4	TRBJ1-5	many	CASSSPMGQGNQPQHF	TGTGCCAGCAGTTCCCCTATGGGACAGGGCAATCAGCCCCAGCATTTT
TRBD1	15	TRBV7-2	TRBJ1-2	many	CASSLTWDRGRGYTF	TGTGCCAGCAGCTTAACCTGGGACAGGGGTAGGGGCTACACCTTC
-	16	TRBV11-2	TRBJ2-3	many	CASSLDPWGRPDTQYF	TGTGCCAGCAGCTTAGATCCTTGGGGGCGGCCAGATACGCAGTATTTT
-	11	TRBV25-1	TRBJ2-5	-	CASSEDKNQYF	TGTGCCAGCAGTGAAGACAAGAACCAGTACTTC
-	16	TRBV7-8	TRBJ1-1	many	CASSLASQAMNTEAFF	TGTGCCAGCAGCTTAGCCTCGCAGGCAATGAACACTGAAGCTTTCTTT
-	14	TRBV20-1	TRBJ2-5	few	CSATSGLLGETQYF	TGCAGTGCCACGTCGGGACTCCTCGGGGAGACCCAGTACTTC
-	13	TRBV30	TRBJ2-2	few	CAYRTRNTGELFF	TGTGCCTACCGGACCCGGAACACCGGGGAGCTGTTTTTT
-	11	TRBV24-1	TRBJ1-2	many	CATGEGGGYTF	TGTGCCACCGGCGAGGGAGGCGGCTACACCTTC
TRBD1	14	TRBV2	TRBJ2-2	-	CASNGGQGTGELFF	TGTGCCAGCAATGGGGGACAGGGGACCGGGGAGCTGTTTTTT
-	15	TRBV7-3	TRBJ2-7	many	CASSLEQAMGYEQYF	TGTGCCAGCAGCTTAGAACAGGCCATGGGATACGAGCAGTACTTC
TRBD1	16	TRBV14	TRBJ2-5	-	CASSQGDRGRGETQYF	TGTGCCAGCAGCCAAGGGGACAGGGGGCGCGGAGAGACCCAGTACTTC
-	13	TRBV7-8	TRBJ2-7	many	CASSGGGTYEQYF	TGTGCCAGCAGCGGAGGGGGGACCTACGAGCAGTACTTC
-	15	TRBV7-2	TRBJ2-7	many	CASSLEWASSYEQYF	TGTGCCAGCAGCTTAGAGTGGGCGAGCTCCTACGAGCAGTACTTC
-	16	TRBV6-2/TRBV6-3	TRBJ1-1	few	CASSYNFWEAETEAFF	TGTGCCAGCAGTTACAACTTCTGGGAGGCCGAAACTGAAGCTTTCTTT
TRBD1	13	TRBV28	TRBJ1-2	many	CASSPDDRGRYTF	TGTGCCAGCAGTCCAGATGACAGGGGCCGGTACACCTTC
-	15	TRBV2	TRBJ1-5	-	CASREQGVGNQPQHF	TGTGCCAGCAGAGAACAGGGCGTCGGCAATCAGCCCCAGCATTTT
-	12	TRBV7-2	TRBJ1-5	many	CASSLDIQPQHF	TGTGCCAGCAGCTTAGACATTCAGCCCCAGCATTTT
TRBD1	15	TRBV18	TRBJ2-7	few	CASSTGQGASYEQYF	TGTGCCAGCTCGACGGGACAGGGGGCATCCTACGAGCAGTACTTC
TRBD1	13	TRBV20-1	TRBJ2-5	many	CSAQGQGIETQYF	TGCAGTGCTCAGGGACAGGGGATAGAGACCCAGTACTTC
TRBD2	15	TRBV12-3/TRBV12-4	TRBJ2-1	many	CASSPRLAGGSEQFF	TGTGCCAGCAGCCCCCGGCTAGCGGGGGGTAGTGAGCAGTTCTTC
-	12	TRBV29-1	TRBJ1-3	few	CSVVRSGNTIYF	TGCAGCGTTGTCAGATCTGGAAACACCATATATTTT
-	14	TRBV24-1	TRBJ2-4	-	CATSPGTSENIQYF	TGTGCCACCAGCCCCGGGACTTCGGAAAACATTCAGTACTTC
TRBD1	14	TRBV28	TRBJ1-5	few	CASSPGTAHQPQHF	TGTGCCAGCTCCCCCGGGACAGCGCATCAGCCCCAGCATTTT
TRBD2	16	TRBV28	TRBJ2-1	many	CASSPGLAGTYNEQFF	TGTGCCAGCAGCCCCGGACTAGCGGGGACCTACAATGAGCAGTTCTTC
-	15	TRBV7-2	TRBJ1-1	many	CASRVRQLVGTEAFF	TGTGCCAGCAGAGTGAGACAGTTAGTAGGCACTGAAGCTTTCTTT